The entry below gives a single T cell receptor (beta chain) sequence along with its context. Its antigen remains undetermined. No quality values exist for individual bases; no much larger clone is one base distant. The immunoSEQ Assay, a bias-controlled multiplex PCR, was used to amplify TCRbeta CDR3 regions from genomic DNA. Processing in the source paper ran as follows. The number of nucleated cells in each sample was estimated by amplification of reference gene primers within the assay. To quantify the absolute abundance of each unique TCRbeta CDR3 rearrangement, sequence reads were collapsed and filtered. For each sample, productive Simpson clonality was calculated by taking the square root of Simpson's diversity index across productive rearrangements. TCRdb limited this immuneACCESS table to in-frame rearrangements with V and J called. A share of clones is missing; checked studies link under half to unresolved V genes, and the rest is unexplained. V, J and clone size derive from that table, while D and trimming were established from the DNA sequence. The sample contains around 170,000 clones, roughly 82% of them found a single time. 7.5% to 10% of the sample belongs to the ten largest clones.

This sample was taken from a study of blood T cell repertoires in COVID-19 (dated by TCRdb to 2019 to 2021). Broadly, across the study: Samples covering the acute and convalescent phases of COVID-19 were provided by collaborators in the United States, Italy and Spain. The prospective study material was composed of cDNA or gDNA derived from T cells, B-cell-depleted T cells, or PBMCs. Subjects who had been exposed to COVID-19, were actively infected with it, or had recovered from it provided the deeply sampled blood TCRbeta repertoires that made up the dataset. A freely available public database, intended as a resource for researchers studying the immune response to SARS-CoV-2, is where the repertoires were released. Samples were obtained from the ongoing ImmuneRACE study (first 160 participants) and from over 1,000 subjects provided by 6 global collaborators. Nearly every sample came with metadata listing a de-identified subject ID, COVID-19 status, age in years and sex. Where HLA class I and class II types were available, the types were taken from metadata supplied by the sample provider, not from assay-based typing. What the work shows at the level of the full study, not this receptor alone: The quantity of clinical and demographic metadata differed by source and by participant and was supplied without curation.

Participants in the prospective study were aged roughly 18 to 95 years, lived in 20 to 25 United States geographic areas, and enrolled through a virtual design. To assign participants to cohorts, the prospective study relied on clinical history that participants themselves reported in a screening survey and a study questionnaire. For ImmuneRACE Cohort 3, a participant was defined as recovered based on two consecutive negative NP/OP PCR tests, clearance by a healthcare professional, or resolution of symptoms. In the prospective study, whole blood, serum and a nasopharyngeal or oropharyngeal swab were collected from each participant by mobile phlebotomists. Additional blood draws and questionnaires over an approximately two-month period could optionally be provided by prospective study participants. Before DNA extraction, blood samples from the prospective study were shipped at room temperature or frozen.

CDR1 GTSNPN and CDR2 SVGIG are derived from the germline V gene (reference sequence). Its CDR3 holds 14 amino acids, cysteine through phenylalanine. The entry retains the CDR3 DNA only, 42 bases that are in frame from base 1. Cut back by 0 bases and 3 bases, the V and J ends lie 11 bases apart. The rearrangement combines TRBV30 with TRBJ1-1; the D gene cannot be resolved reliably. Sequencing input: PBMCs or T cells enriched from blood (not recorded which). The sequence was obtained from a woman younger than 45 who had recovered from COVID-19. CDR3 loop: CAWSVSGGYTEAFF. The nucleotide sequence reads TGTGCCTGGAGTGTATCCGGCGGGTACACTGAAGCTTTCTTT.